A single TCR beta chain is shown here with its context. Antigen specificity is unknown. The data stem from a study of T cell responses to AZD1222 COVID-19 vaccine. V trimming: 5 bases; J trimming: 4 bases; junction bases outside the gene matches: 12. Germline V CDR1 and CDR2: SGHVS, FQNEAQ. The CDR3 has 17 residues. TCRdb keeps only in-frame clones here, not all; method: immunoSEQ multiplex PCR. The sample records 110,000 to 150,000 clones, 85% to 90% being singletons. The study's findings and limits: Only 5 or 6 people who got AZD1222 tested seropositive at baseline.

The specimen comprised peripheral blood, sampled on day 0 of AZD1222 vaccination. The chain carries TRBV7-8 and TRBJ2-2; TRBD1 aligns across 8 bases. This sequence was found in an adult in good health. The CDR3 spells CASSKTRNRGSTGELFF. For the CDR3, the DNA is TGTGCCAGCAGCAAAACACGTAACAGGGGGTCCACCGGGGAGCTGTTTTTT.